The 16 T cell receptor beta chains listed next were all sequenced from one sample in a study of regulatory T cells in long-lasting Graves disease. With iRepertoire HTBI primers and Arm-PCR of CDR3 regions, TCR beta libraries were built. A single record per CDR3 protein comes from TCRdb applying MiXCR to the multiplex PCR reads. The sample yields 400,000 to 500,000 distinct CDR3 sequences, 16% seen once. The time point here: newly diagnosed GD, antithyroid drugs for less than 3 months. Extracted RNA from PBMCs served as the source of the TCR library. This sample also appeared in a second study, on T cells in Graves' hyperthyroidism and ophthalmopathy.

The sequencing used peripheral blood mononuclear cells (PBMCs), collected at new diagnosis, from a patient treated with antithyroid drugs. These receptors all come from a woman in her twenties or thirties with Graves disease.

This clonotype was found a few times. This chain joins TRBV3-1 and TRBJ2-3; D possibly corresponds to TRBD2 (5 bases). CDR1 LGHDT and CDR2 YNNKEL come from the germline V gene (reference sequence). The CDR3 is 15 amino acids. Trimming left V 3 bases short and J 7 bases short, with 17 bases between. The DNA for the CDR3 is TGTGCCAGCAGCCACGAACACAGAGGGTCCCATACGCAGTATTTT. Protein product: CASSHEHRGSHTQYF.

This clonotype has a count of ten or more. The chain employs TRBV7-8 and TRBJ2-1; perhaps TRBD1 as D (6 bases). V was clipped by 4 bases and J by 7 bases, with 14 bases between them. Germline values: CDR1 SGHVS, CDR2 FQNEAQ. This CDR3 comprises 14 residues. The chain's CDR3 is CASSSLTGLNEQFF. The CDR3 DNA sequence: TGTGCCAGCAGCTCACTTACAGGGTTGAATGAGCAGTTCTTC.

The sample holds many counts of this clonotype. The V call is TRBV28, the J call TRBJ2-2; D call uncertain. Trimming removed 1 base from V and 3 bases from J, with 15 bases in between. Germline V gene sequence: CDR1 MDHEN, CDR2 SYDVKM. The CDR3 loop spans 17 amino acids. This CDR3 is CASSLFQLGSDTGELFF. Written as DNA, the CDR3 is TGTGCCAGCAGTTTATTCCAGCTTGGGTCTGACACCGGGGAGCTGTTTTTT.

In this sample, this clonotype turned up many times. The chain has TRBV11-2 and TRBJ2-3; D could derive from TRBD1 or TRBD2 (5 bases each). This CDR3 is built from 16 residues. Trimming took off 1 base at V and 3 bases at J, with 14 bases between the two ends. Germline V CDR1 and CDR2: SGHAT, FQNNGV. The CDR3 DNA is TGTGCCAGCAGCTTAGTTAGGGGCGGGCTTACAGATACGCAGTATTTT. Protein sequence: CASSLVRGGLTDTQYF.

In its sample, this clonotype was seen many times. This chain links TRBV2 with TRBJ2-3, with TRBD2 identical over 9 bases. The germline gives CDR1 SNHLY, CDR2 FYNNEI. Unmatched junction bases numbered 7, after V lost 8 bases and J lost 1 base. This CDR3 comprises 15 residues. CDR3 in amino acids: CASSGRTSGTDTQYF. The CDR3 DNA reads as TGTGCCAGCTCGGGAAGGACTAGCGGCACAGATACGCAGTATTTT.

This clonotype was seen at least ten times. The J gene is TRBJ1-1, the V gene TRBV3-1; the D is unclear. The CDR3 contains 17 residues. V gave up 4 bases and J gave up 3 bases, with 21 bases separating them. Germline V gene data show CDR1 as LGHDT and CDR2 as YNNKEL (reference sequence). CDR3 amino acids: CASSPRLLQIVDTEAFF. CDR3 in DNA: TGTGCCAGCAGCCCTCGTCTCCTACAAATCGTGGACACTGAAGCTTTCTTT.

This clonotype was picked up many times. The junction and the germline gene differ at one end; a read error may be behind it. The chain links TRBV3-1 to TRBJ2-1; D is unclear. The germline CDR1 and CDR2 sequences are LGHDT and YNNKEL (reference sequence). This CDR3 spans 12 amino acids. The CDR3 region is CASSQGYSEQFF. In nucleotides, the CDR3 is TGTGCCAGCAGCCAAGGCTACAGTGAGCAGTTCTTC.

This clonotype was counted between two and nine times. The V and J genes are TRBV15 and TRBJ1-2; D is perhaps TRBD1 (5 bases). Looked up from germline, CDR1 is LNHNV and CDR2 is YYDKDF (reference sequence). CDR3 length: 14 residues. V was trimmed by 1 base and J by 7 bases, leaving 13 bases between them. Here the CDR3 reads CATSRGGFSRGYTF. In nucleotides, the CDR3 is TGTGCCACCAGCAGAGGGGGCTTTAGTCGTGGCTACACCTTC.

This clonotype was detected many times. V usage is TRBV2 and J usage is TRBJ1-2, with TRBD1 as a possible D gene (5 bases). Looked up from germline, CDR1 is SNHLY and CDR2 is FYNNEI. Trimming pared 8 bases from V and 3 bases from J, leaving 16 bases between. The CDR3 length is 14 residues. Here the CDR3 reads CASAPGRPDYGYTF. CDR3 DNA sequence: TGTGCCAGCGCCCCGGGACGTCCTGACTATGGCTACACCTTC.

This clonotype was seen ten or more times. This sequence joins TRBV7-6 and TRBJ1-1; D remains ambiguous. Trimming cost V 2 bases and J 0 bases, with 7 bases left between them. The germline V gene has CDR1 SGHVS and CDR2 FNYEAQ. The CDR3 covers 14 residues. This CDR3 reads CASSLLALNTEAFF. As DNA, the CDR3 is TGTGCCAGCAGCTTATTAGCGTTGAACACTGAAGCTTTCTTT. Supplemented by reference TRBV7-6 and TRBJ1-1, the full variable domain reads GAGVSQSPRYKVTKRGQDVALRCDPISGHVSLYWYRQALGQGPEFLTYFNYEAQQDKSGLPNDRFSAERPEGSISTLTIQRTEQRDSAMYRCASSLLALNTEAFFGQGTRLTVV.

This clonotype was detected ten times or more. The chain combines TRBV11-3 with TRBJ2-7, with D perhaps matching TRBD2 (5 bases). Germline CDR1 reads SGHNT; CDR2 reads YENEEA. The CDR3 consists of 12 residues. Trimming left V 7 bases short and J 0 bases short, with 7 bases between. CDR3 in amino acids: CASNGGSYEQYF. CDR3 sequence (DNA): TGTGCCAGCAACGGAGGCTCCTACGAGCAGTACTTC.

This chain uses TRBV6-2 or TRBV6-3 with TRBJ1-3, with D possibly TRBD1 on 5 matching bases. The CDR3 covers 15 residues. Germline V gene lookup returns CDR1 MNHEY and CDR2 SVGEGT. Trimming took 8 bases from V and 0 from J, leaving 14 bases between them. The CDR3 is CASLLGGGSGNTIYF. CDR3 sequence (DNA): TGTGCCAGCCTTCTTGGCGGGGGCTCTGGAAACACCATATATTTT.

This clonotype was picked up a small number of times. The CDR3 DNA sequence: TGCGCCAGCAGCCAAGGGCCCCGAGGGGAGCGGGAGCGAACCTACGAGCAGTACTTC. Its translation: CASSQGPRGERERTYEQYF. The rearrangement links TRBV4-1 to TRBJ2-7, with 8 nucleotides matching TRBD2. CDR1 is MGHRA, CDR2 YSYEKL, per germline. The CDR3 length is 19 residues. Losses at the gene ends were 1 base for V and 2 bases for J; bases not matched to a gene: 16.

This clonotype was observed at least ten times. The J gene is TRBJ2-3, the V gene TRBV7-2; tentative D call: TRBD2 (6 bases). Trimming removed 3 bases at V and 5 bases at J, with 12 bases between. Per the germline V gene, CDR1 is SGHTA and CDR2 is FQGNSA. CDR3 length: 14 amino acids. Here the CDR3 reads CASSFGSSGDTQYF. CDR3 DNA: TGTGCCAGCAGCTTTGGGAGTAGCGGAGATACGCAGTATTTT. The variable domain in full, completed from reference TRBV7-2 and TRBJ2-3, reads GAGVSQSPSNKVTEKGKDVELRCDPISGHTALYWYRQSLGQGLEFLIYFQGNSAPDKSGLPSDRFSAERTGGSVSTLTIQRTQQEDSAVYLCASSFGSSGDTQYFGPGTRLTVL.

Ten or more counts support this clonotype. The V call is TRBV20-1, the J call TRBJ2-7; D not certain. CDR1 is DFQATT, CDR2 SNEGSKA, per germline (reference sequence). V lost 5 bases and J lost 0, with 14 bases in between. The CDR3 has 14 residues. The DNA of the CDR3 is TGCAGTGCTGGGTGGACGAAGAGCTCCTACGAGCAGTACTTC. This translates into CSAGWTKSSYEQYF.

V is TRBV20-1 and J is TRBJ2-7; 10 positions match TRBD1. Germline V gives CDR1 DFQATT, CDR2 SNEGSKA (reference sequence). This CDR3 has 13 amino acids. Trimming at V came to 6 bases and at J to 6 bases, leaving 8 bases not matched to a gene. DNA of the CDR3: TGCAGTGCCGGGACAGGGGTATTGGGCGAGCAGTACTTC. Protein: CSAGTGVLGEQYF.